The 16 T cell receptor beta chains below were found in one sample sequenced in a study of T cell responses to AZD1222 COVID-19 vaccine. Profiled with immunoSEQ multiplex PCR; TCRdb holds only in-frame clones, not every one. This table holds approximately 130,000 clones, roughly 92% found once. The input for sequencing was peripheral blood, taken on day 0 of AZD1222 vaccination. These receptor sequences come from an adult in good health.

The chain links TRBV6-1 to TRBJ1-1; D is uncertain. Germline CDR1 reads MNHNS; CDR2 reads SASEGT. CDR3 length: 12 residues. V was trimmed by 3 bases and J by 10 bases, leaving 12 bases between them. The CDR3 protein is CASSEVLAVAFF. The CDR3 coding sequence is TGTGCCAGCAGTGAGGTGCTGGCCGTAGCTTTCTTT.

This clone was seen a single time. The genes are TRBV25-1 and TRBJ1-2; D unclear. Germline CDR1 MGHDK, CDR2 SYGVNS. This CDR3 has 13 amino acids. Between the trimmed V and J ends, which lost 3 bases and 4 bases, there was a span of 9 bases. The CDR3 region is CASSEDGSYGYTF. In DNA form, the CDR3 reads TGTGCCAGCAGTGAGGACGGCTCCTATGGCTACACCTTC.

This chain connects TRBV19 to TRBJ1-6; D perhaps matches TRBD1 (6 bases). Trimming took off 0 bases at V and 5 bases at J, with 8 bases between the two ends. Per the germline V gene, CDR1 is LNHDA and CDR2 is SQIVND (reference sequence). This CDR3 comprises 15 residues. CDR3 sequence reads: CASSIEGANNSPLHF. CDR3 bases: TGTGCCAGTAGTATAGAGGGGGCCAATAATTCACCCCTCCACTTT.

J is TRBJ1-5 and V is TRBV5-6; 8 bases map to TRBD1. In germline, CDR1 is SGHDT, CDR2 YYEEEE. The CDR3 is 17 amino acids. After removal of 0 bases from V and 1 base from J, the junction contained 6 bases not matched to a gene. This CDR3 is CASSLAGRGLSNQPQHF. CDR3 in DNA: TGTGCCAGCAGCTTGGCTGGCAGGGGGCTGAGCAATCAGCCCCAGCATTTT.

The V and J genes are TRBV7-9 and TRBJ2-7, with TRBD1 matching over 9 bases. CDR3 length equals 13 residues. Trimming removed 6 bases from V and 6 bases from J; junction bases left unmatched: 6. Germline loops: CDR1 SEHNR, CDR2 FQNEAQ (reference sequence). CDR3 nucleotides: TGTGCCAGCAGGCGGGACAGGGATAGCGAGCAGTACTTC. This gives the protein CASRRDRDSEQYF.

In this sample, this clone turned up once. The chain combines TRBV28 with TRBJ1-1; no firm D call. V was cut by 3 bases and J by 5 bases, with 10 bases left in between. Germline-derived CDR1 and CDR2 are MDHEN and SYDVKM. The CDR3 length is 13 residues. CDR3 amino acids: CASSFLGRTEAFF. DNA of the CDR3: TGTGCCAGCAGTTTCTTGGGTCGAACTGAAGCTTTCTTT.

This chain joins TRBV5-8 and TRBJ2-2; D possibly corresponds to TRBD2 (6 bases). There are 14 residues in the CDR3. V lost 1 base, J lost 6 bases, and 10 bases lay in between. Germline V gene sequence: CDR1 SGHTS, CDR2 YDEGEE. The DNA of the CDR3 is TGTGCCAGCAGCTTGTTGGAGGGTGCCGGGGAGCTGTTTTTT. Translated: CASSLLEGAGELFF.

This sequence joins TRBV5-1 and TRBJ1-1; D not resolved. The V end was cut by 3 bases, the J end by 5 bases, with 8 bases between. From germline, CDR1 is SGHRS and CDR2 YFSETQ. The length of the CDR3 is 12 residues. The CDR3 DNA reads TGCGCCAGCAGCTCAGTCGGGACTGAAGCTTTCTTT. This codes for CASSSVGTEAFF.

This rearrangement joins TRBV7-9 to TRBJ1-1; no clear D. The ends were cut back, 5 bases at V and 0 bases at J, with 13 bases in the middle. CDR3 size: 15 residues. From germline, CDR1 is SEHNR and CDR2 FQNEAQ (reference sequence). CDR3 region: CASSTVETMNTEAFF. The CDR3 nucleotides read TGTGCCAGCAGCACAGTGGAGACGATGAACACTGAAGCTTTCTTT.

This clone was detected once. The CDR3: CASSVVGTPTGELFF. The CDR3 DNA follows: TGTGCCAGCAGCGTAGTCGGGACACCCACCGGGGAGCTGTTTTTT. The rearrangement uses TRBV9 and TRBJ2-2; D might be TRBD1 (6 bases). Trimming removed 0 bases at V and 4 bases at J, with 10 bases between. The CDR3 spans 15 residues. Germline V gene sequence: CDR1 SGDLS, CDR2 YYNGEE.

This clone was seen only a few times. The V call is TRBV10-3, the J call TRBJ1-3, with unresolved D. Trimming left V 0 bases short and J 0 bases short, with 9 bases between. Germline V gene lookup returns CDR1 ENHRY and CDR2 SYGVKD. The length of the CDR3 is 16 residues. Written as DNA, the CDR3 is TGTGCCATCAGTGAGTCGAAGGTCCTCTCTGGAAACACCATATATTTT. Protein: CAISESKVLSGNTIYF.

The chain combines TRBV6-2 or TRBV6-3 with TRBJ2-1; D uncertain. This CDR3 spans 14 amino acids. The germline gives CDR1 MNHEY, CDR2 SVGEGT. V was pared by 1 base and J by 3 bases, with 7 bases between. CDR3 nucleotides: TGTGCCAGCAGTTACTGGACGAGCTACAATGAGCAGTTCTTC. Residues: CASSYWTSYNEQFF.

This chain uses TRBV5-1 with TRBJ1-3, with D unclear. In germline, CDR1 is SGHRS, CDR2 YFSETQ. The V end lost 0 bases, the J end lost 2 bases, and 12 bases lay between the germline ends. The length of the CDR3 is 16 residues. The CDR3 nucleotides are TGCGCCAGCAGCTTGGCCGGCAGGCCTCCTGGAAACACCATATATTTT. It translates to CASSLAGRPPGNTIYF.

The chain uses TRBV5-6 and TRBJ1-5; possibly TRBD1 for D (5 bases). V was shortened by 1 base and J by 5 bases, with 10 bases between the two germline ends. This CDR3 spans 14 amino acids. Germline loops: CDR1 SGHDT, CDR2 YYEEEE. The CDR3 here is CASSLRGVDQPQHF. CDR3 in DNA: TGTGCCAGCAGCTTGAGAGGGGTTGATCAGCCCCAGCATTTT.

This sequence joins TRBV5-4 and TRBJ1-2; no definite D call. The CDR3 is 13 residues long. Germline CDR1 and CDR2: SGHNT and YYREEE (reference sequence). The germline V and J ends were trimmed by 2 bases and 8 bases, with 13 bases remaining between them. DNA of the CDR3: TGTGCCAGCAGCTTCGACGAACTTTGGGGCTACACCTTC. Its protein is CASSFDELWGYTF.

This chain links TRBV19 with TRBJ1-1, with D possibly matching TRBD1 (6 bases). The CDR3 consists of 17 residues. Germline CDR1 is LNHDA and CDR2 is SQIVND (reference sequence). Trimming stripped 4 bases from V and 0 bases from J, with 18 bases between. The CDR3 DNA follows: TGTGCCAGTAGTAGGGGGACAACTCAATCATTGAACACTGAAGCTTTCTTT. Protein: CASSRGTTQSLNTEAFF.